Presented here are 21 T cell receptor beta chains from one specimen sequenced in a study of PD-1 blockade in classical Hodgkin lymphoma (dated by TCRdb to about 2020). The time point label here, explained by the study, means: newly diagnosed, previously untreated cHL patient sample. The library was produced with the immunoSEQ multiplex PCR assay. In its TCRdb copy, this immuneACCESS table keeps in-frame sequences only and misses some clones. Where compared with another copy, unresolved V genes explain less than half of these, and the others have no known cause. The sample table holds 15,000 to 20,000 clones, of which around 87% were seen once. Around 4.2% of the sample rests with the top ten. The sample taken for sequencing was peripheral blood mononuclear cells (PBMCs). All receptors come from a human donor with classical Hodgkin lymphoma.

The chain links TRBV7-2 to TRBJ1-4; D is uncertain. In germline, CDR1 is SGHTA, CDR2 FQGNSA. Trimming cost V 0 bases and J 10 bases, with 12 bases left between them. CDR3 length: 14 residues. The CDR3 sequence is CASSLAGPKPKLFF. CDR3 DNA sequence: TGTGCCAGCAGCTTAGCCGGGCCAAAGCCAAAACTGTTTTTT.

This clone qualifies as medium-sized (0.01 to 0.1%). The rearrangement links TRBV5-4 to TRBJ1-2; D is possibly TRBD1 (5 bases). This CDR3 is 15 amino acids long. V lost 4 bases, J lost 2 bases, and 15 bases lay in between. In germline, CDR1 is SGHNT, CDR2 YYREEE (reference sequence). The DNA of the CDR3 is TGTGCCAGCAGCCCCACTGGGCAGGGCAACTATGGCTACACCTTC. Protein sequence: CASSPTGQGNYGYTF.

The CDR3: CASGLDRYGYTF. CDR3 nucleotide sequence: TGTGCTAGTGGTTTAGACAGATATGGCTACACCTTC. The chain links TRBV12-5 to TRBJ1-2; D might be TRBD1 (5 bases). The V end was cut by 3 bases, the J end by 5 bases, with 7 bases between. The CDR3 runs to 12 residues. Germline CDR1 is LGHNT and CDR2 is FRNRAP.

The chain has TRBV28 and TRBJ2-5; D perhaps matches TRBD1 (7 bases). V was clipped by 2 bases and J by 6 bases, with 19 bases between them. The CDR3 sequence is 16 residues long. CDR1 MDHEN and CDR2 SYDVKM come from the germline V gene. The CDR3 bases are TGTGCCAGCAGTTTAGGCGGGGCTCAGGGGGGTAAGACCCAGTACTTC. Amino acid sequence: CASSLGGAQGGKTQYF.

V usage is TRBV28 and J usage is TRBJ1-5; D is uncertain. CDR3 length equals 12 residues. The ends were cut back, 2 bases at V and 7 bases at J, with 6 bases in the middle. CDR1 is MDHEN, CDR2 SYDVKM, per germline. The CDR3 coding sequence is TGTGCCAGCAGTTTAGGTGGACAGCCCCAGCATTTT. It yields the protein CASSLGGQPQHF.

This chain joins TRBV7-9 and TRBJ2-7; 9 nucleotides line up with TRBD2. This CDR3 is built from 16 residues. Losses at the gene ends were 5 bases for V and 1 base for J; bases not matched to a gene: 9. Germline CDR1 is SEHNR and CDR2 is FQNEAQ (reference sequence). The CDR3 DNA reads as TGTGCCAGCAGCCGCGACCTAGCGGGACGATCCTACGAGCAGTACTTC. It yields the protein CASSRDLAGRSYEQYF.

Here the CDR3 DNA reads TGTGCCAGCAGTTACTCGAGAGGGCAGGGGGCGCGGGGCTACACCTTC. Translating it yields CASSYSRGQGARGYTF. This chain links TRBV6-5 with TRBJ1-2; the match to TRBD1 covers 8 bases. CDR3 length equals 16 residues. The V gene's germline CDR1 is MNHEY and CDR2 SVGAGI. V dropped 0 bases and J dropped 8; count of bases not matched to a gene: 11.

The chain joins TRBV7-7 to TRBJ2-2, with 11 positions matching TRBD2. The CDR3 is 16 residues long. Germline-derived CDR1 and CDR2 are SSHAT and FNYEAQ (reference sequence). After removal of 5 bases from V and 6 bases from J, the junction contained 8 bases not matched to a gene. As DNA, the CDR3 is TGTGCCAGCAGCCCCGTAGCGGGAGGGGTGGCCGGGGAGCTGTTTTTT. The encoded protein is CASSPVAGGVAGELFF. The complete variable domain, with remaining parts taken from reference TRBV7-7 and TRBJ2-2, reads GAGVSQSPRYKVTKRGQDVTLRCDPISSHATLYWYQQALGQGPEFLTYFNYEAQPDKSGLPSDRFSAERPEGSISTLTIQRTEQRDSAMYRCASSPVAGGVAGELFFGEGSRLTVL.

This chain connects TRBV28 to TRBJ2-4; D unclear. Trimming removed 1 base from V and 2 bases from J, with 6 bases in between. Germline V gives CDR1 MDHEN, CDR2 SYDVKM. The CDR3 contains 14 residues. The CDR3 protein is CASSLSGPKNIQYF. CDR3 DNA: TGTGCCAGCAGTTTATCAGGCCCCAAAAACATTCAGTACTTC.

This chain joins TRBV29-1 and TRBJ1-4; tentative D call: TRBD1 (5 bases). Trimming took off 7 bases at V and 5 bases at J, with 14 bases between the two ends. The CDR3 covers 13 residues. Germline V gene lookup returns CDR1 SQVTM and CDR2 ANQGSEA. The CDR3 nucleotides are TGCAGCGCCGAAGACAGCGCAAATGAAAAACTGTTTTTT. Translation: CSAEDSANEKLFF.

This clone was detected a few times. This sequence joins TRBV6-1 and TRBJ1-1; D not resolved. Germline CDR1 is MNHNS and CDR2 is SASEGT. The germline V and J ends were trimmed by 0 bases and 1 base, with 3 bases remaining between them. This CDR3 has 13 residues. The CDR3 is CASSEAENTEAFF. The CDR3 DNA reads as TGTGCCAGCAGTGAAGCGGAGAACACTGAAGCTTTCTTT.

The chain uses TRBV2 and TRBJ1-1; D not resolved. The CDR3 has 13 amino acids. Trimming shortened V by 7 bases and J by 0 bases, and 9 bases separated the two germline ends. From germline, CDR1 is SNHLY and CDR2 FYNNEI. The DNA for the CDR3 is TGTGCCAGCAATCCAGACATGAACACTGAAGCTTTCTTT. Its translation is CASNPDMNTEAFF.

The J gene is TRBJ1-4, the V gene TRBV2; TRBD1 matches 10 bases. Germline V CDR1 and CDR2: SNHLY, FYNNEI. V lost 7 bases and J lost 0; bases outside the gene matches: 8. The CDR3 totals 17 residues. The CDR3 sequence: CASNTGTGVATNEKLFF. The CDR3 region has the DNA TGTGCCAGCAATACCGGGACAGGGGTTGCAACTAATGAAAAACTGTTTTTT. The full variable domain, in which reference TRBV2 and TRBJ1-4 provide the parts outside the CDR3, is EPEVTQTPSHQVTQMGQEVILRCVPISNHLYFYWYRQILGQKVEFLVSFYNNEISEKSEIFDDQFSVERPDGSNFTLKIRSTKLEDSAMYFCASNTGTGVATNEKLFFGSGTQLSVL.

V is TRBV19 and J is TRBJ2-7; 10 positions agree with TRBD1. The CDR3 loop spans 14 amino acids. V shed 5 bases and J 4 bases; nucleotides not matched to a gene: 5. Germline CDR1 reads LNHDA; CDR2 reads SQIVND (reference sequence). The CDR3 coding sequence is TGTGCCAGTAGTCTCCGGGACAGGGGTTACGAGCAGTACTTC. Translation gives CASSLRDRGYEQYF.

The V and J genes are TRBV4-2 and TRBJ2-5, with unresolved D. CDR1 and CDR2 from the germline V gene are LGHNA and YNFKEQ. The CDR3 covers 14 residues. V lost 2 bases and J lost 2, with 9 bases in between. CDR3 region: CASSQSVRQETQYF. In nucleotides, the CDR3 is TGTGCCAGCAGCCAATCCGTTCGACAAGAGACCCAGTACTTC.

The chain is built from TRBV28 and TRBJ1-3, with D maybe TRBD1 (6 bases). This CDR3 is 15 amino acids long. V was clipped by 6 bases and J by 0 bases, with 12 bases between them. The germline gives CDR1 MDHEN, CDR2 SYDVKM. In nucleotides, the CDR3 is TGTGCCAGCAGGGGGACACCCATCTCTGGAAACACCATATATTTT. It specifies CASRGTPISGNTIYF.

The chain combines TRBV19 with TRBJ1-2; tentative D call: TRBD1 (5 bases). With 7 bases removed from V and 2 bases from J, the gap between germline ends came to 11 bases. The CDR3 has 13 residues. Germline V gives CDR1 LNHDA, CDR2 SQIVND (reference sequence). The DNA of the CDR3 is TGTGCCAGTAATCGCCGACAGAACTATGGCTACACCTTC. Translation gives CASNRRQNYGYTF.

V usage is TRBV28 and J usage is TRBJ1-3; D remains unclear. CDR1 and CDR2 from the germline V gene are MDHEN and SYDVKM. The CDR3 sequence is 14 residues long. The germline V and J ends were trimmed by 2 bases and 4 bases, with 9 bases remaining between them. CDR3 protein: CASSLNRVGNTIYF. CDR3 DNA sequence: TGTGCCAGCAGTTTAAATAGGGTCGGAAACACCATATATTTT.

This CDR3 reads CASSRDRGEKLFF. The CDR3, as DNA: TGTGCCAGCTCCCGGGACAGGGGAGAAAAACTGTTTTTT. The chain uses TRBV7-2 and TRBJ1-4; 10 bases match TRBD1. The CDR3 length is 13 residues. Germline V lookup: CDR1 SGHTA, CDR2 FQGNSA. The junction had 5 bases not matched to a gene; V was cut back by 8 bases and J by 8 bases.

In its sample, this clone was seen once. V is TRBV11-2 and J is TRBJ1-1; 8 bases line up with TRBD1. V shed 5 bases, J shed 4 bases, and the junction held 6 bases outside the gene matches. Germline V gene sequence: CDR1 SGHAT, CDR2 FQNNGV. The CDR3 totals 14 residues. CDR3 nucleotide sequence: TGTGCCAGCAGCCCGACAGGGGAAGGCACTGAAGCTTTCTTT. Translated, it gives CASSPTGEGTEAFF.

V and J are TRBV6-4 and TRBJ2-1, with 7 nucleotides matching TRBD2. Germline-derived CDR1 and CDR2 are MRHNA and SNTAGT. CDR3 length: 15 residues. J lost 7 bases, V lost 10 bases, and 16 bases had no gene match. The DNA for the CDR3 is TGTGCCACCCAACTGTACGCGGGAGCCGGTAATGAGCAGTTCTTC. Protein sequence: CATQLYAGAGNEQFF.